This T cell receptor (beta chain) was sequenced for a study of CD8+CD57+ T cells in acquired aplastic anemia. For the study at large: DNA recovered from sorted CD4+ and CD8+ cells had a mean of approximately 3 ug. Regarding the study as a whole: Between patients and controls, approximately 29 CD8+ CDR3 sequences were found in common.

This clonotype was observed at least ten times. Its antigen remains unidentified. Genomic DNA, serving as template, underwent TCR beta VDJ and CDR3 profiling. TCRdb fed the reads into MiXCR, producing one record per CDR3 protein. The sample includes 310,000 or so distinct CDR3 sequences, roughly 61% seen only once; the top ten take 1.3%. Those patients picked for sequencing had displayed CD8+CD57+ cell expansion on flow cytometry. The sequence came from a human donor with aplastic anemia. Sequencing was carried out using sorted CD4+, CD8+, or CD8+CD57+ T cells (not recorded which) from PBMCs.

CDR3 sequence (DNA): TGTGCCAGCAGCTACGGAGGGCAGGGGGCGGAGAAACTGTTTTTT. Its translation: CASSYGGQGAEKLFF. This sequence joins TRBV7-2 and TRBJ1-4; 8 bases map to TRBD1. The CDR3 runs to 15 residues. Losses at the gene ends were 4 bases for V and 11 bases for J; bases not matched to a gene: 12. Germline V gene data show CDR1 as SGHTA and CDR2 as FQGNSA.